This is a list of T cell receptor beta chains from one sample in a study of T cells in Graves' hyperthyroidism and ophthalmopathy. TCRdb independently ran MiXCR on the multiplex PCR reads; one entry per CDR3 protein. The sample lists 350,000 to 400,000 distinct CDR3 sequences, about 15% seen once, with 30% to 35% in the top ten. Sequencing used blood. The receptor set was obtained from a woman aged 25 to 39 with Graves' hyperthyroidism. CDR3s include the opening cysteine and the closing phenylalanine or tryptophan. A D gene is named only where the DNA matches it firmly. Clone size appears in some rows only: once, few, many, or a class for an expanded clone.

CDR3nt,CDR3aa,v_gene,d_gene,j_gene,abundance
TGCGCCAGCAGCGTCCCAGCGGGAGGCTCCTACGAGCAGTACTTC,CASSVPAGGSYEQYF,TRBV5-1,TRBD2,TRBJ2-7,few
TGCAGCGTCCGAGGGGTTAGGGACAGGAGCACGGATACGCAGTATTTT,CSVRGVRDRSTDTQYF,TRBV29-1,TRBD1,TRBJ2-3,few
TGCAGTGCCCTTGACAGGGGATACACAGATACGCAGTATTTT,CSALDRGYTDTQYF,TRBV20-1,TRBD1,TRBJ2-3,NA
TGTGCCAGCAGCCGGCGGTCTTACAATGAGCAGTTCTTC,CASSRRSYNEQFF,TRBV3-1,NA,TRBJ2-1,many
TGTGCCAGTAGTACGGTGGGAGGGAACACTGAAGCTTTCTTT,CASSTVGGNTEAFF,TRBV19,NA,TRBJ1-1,NA
TGTGCCAGCAGCGTACGGTCTAGCGACAACACAGATACGCAGTATTTT,CASSVRSSDNTDTQYF,TRBV9,NA,TRBJ2-3,many
TGCAGTGCCGTAGCGGGAGGAAGTATGGGCGAGCAGTACTTC,CSAVAGGSMGEQYF,TRBV20-1,TRBD2,TRBJ2-7,many
TGCAGTATATCTACGAGCATCACAGATACGCAGTATTTT,CSISTSITDTQYF,TRBV20-1,NA,TRBJ2-3,many
TGTGCCAGCAAGGACAGGGTCAACACCGGGGAGCTGTTTTTT,CASKDRVNTGELFF,TRBV2,TRBD1,TRBJ2-2,many
TGTGCCAGCATCCAGGGGGACACCAACTATGGCTACACCTTC,CASIQGDTNYGYTF,TRBV28,TRBD1,TRBJ1-2,many
TGTGCCACCTCGCACGATTCCGGGGAGCTGTTTTTT,CATSHDSGELFF,TRBV10-3,NA,TRBJ2-2,NA